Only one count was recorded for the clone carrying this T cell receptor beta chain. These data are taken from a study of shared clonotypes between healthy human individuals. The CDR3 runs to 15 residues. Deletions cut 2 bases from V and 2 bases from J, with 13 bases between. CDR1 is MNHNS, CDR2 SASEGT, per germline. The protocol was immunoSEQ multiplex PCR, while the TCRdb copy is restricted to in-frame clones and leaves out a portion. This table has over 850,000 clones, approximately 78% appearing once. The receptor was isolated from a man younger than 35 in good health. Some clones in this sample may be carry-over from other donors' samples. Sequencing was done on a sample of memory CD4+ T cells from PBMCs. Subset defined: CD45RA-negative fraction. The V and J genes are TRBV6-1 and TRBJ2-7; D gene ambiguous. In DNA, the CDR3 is TGTGCCAGCAGTGAACCTCGGGCGGATACCTACGAGCAGTACTTC. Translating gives CASSEPRADTYEQYF.